The clone carrying this T cell receptor beta chain was seen only a few times. This entry is derived from a study of blood T cell repertoires in COVID-19. Here immunoSEQ multiplex PCR was the method, and the copy in TCRdb shows in-frame clones only, minus some. The sample has tens of thousands of clones; roughly 91% are singletons. CDR3 size: 16 residues. Germline lookup yields CDR1 LNHNV and CDR2 YYDKDF (reference sequence). Trimming took off 0 bases at V and 0 bases at J, with 6 bases between the two ends. The chain links TRBV15 to TRBJ2-6, with D perhaps TRBD1 (6 bases). The source of this sequence is a man between 45 and 60 years old with COVID-19, enrolled during active disease. Source material: peripheral blood. The DNA of the CDR3 is TGTGCCACCAGCAGAGAACAGGGCTCTGGGGCCAACGTCCTGACTTTC. It codes for CATSREQGSGANVLTF.